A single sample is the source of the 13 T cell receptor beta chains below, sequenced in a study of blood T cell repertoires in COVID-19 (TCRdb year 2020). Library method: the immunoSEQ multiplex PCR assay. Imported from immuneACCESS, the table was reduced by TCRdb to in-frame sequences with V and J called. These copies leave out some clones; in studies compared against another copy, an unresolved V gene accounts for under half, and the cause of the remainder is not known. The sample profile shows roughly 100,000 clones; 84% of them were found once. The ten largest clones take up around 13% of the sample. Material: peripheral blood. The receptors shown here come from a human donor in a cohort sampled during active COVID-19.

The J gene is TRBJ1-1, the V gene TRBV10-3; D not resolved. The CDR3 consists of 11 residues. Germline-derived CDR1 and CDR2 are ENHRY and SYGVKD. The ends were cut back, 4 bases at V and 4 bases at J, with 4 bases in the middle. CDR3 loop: CAISGLTEAFF. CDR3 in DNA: TGTGCCATCAGTGGTCTCACTGAAGCTTTCTTT.

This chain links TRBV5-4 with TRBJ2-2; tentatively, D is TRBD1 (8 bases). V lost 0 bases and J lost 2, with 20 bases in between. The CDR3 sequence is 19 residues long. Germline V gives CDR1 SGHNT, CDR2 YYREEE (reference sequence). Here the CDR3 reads CASSLAGGRGRYNTGELFF. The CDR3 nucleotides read TGTGCCAGCAGCTTGGCGGGGGGCAGGGGGCGATACAACACCGGGGAGCTGTTTTTT.

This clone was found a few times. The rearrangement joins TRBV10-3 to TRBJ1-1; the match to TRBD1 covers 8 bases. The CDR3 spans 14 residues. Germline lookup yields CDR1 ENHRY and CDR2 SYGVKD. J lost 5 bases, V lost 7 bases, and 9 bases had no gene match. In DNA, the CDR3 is TGTGCCATCACTTCCGGGACAGGATATACTGAAGCTTTCTTT. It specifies CAITSGTGYTEAFF.

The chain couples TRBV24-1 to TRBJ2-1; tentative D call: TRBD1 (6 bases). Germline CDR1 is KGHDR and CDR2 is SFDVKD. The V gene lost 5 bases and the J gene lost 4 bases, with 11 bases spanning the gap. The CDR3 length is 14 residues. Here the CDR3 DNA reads TGTGCCACCAGTGGGGGGCCCTTGTACAATGAGCAGTTCTTC. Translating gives CATSGGPLYNEQFF.

CDR3 amino acids: CASIPTRTWGYTF. DNA for the CDR3: TGTGCCAGCATCCCGACCCGGACTTGGGGCTACACCTTC. The V and J genes are TRBV28 and TRBJ1-2; D remains unclear. The CDR3 runs to 13 residues. CDR1 and CDR2 (germline): MDHEN, SYDVKM. With 7 bases removed from V and 8 bases from J, the gap between germline ends came to 17 bases.

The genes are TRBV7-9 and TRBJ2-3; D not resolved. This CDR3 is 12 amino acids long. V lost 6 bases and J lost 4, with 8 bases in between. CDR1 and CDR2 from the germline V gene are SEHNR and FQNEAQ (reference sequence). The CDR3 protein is CASSRLSDTQYF. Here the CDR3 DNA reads TGTGCCAGCAGTAGACTTTCAGATACGCAGTATTTT. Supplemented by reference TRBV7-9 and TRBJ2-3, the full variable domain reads DTGVSQNPRHKITKRGQNVTFRCDPISEHNRLYWYRQTLGQGPEFLTYFQNEAQLEKSRLLSDRFSAERPKGSFSTLEIQRTEQGDSAMYLCASSRLSDTQYFGPGTRLTVL.

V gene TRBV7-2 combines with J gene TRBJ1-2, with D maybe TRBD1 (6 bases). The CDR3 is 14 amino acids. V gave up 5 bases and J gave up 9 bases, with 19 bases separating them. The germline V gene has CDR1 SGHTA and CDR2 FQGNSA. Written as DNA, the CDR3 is TGTGCCAGCAGCAGAACAGGGAGAGTGATCCGCTACACCTTC. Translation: CASSRTGRVIRYTF.

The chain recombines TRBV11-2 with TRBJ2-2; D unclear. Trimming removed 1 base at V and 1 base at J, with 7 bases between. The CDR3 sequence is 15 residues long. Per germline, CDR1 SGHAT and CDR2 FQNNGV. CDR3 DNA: TGTGCCAGCAGCTTAGTTAGCAGGAACACCGGGGAGCTGTTTTTT. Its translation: CASSLVSRNTGELFF. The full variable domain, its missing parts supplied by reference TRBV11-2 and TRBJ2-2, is EAGVAQSPRYKIIEKRQSVAFWCNPISGHATLYWYQQILGQGPKLLIQFQNNGVVDDSQLPKDRFSAERLKGVDSTLKIQPAKLEDSAVYLCASSLVSRNTGELFFGEGSRLTVL.

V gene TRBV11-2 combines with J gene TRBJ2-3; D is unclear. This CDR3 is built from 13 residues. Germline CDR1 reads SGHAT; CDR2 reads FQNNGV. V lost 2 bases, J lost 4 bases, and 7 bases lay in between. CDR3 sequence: CASSLTGPDTQYF. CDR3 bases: TGTGCCAGCAGCTTAACGGGTCCAGATACGCAGTATTTT.

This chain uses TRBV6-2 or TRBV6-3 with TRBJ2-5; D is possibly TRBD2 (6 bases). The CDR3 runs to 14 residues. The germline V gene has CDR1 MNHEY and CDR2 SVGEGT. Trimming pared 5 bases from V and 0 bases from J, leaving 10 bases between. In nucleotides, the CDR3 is TGTGCCAGCAGTCCCCGGGGGTACCAAGAGACCCAGTACTTC. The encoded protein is CASSPRGYQETQYF.

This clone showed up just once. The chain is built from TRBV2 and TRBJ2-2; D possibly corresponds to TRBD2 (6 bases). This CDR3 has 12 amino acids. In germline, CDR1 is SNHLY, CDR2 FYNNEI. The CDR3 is CAEGGYPGELFF. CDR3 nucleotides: TGTGCTGAAGGAGGGTACCCCGGGGAGCTGTTTTTT.

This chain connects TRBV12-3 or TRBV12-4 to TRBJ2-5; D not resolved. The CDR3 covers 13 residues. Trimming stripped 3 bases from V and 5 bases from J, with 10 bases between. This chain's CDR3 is CASSFSTGETQYF. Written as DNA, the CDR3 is TGTGCCAGCAGTTTCTCAACCGGGGAGACCCAGTACTTC.

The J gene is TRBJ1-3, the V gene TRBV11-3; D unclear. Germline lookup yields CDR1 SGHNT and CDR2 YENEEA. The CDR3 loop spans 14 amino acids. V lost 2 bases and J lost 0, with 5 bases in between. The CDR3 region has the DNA TGTGCCAGCAGCTTACCGGTCTCTGGAAACACCATATATTTT. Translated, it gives CASSLPVSGNTIYF.